These 19 T cell receptor beta chains originate from one sample sequenced in a study of blood T cell repertoires in COVID-19. Clones were sequenced by immunoSEQ multiplex PCR, and TCRdb holds only the in-frame ones, with some missing. The profile shows over 95,000 clones, about 81% of them singletons. Material: peripheral blood. The receptors here all came from a woman aged 55-69 years with acute or convalescent COVID-19.

The chain carries TRBV5-4 and TRBJ2-3, with a weak D call TRBD1 (5 bases). Trimming removed 9 bases at V and 3 bases at J, with 14 bases between. The CDR3 has 13 amino acids. CDR1 is SGHNT and CDR2 is YYREEE in the germline V gene (reference sequence). The DNA for the CDR3 is TGTGCCACCTGGACACGTTTAACAGATACGCAGTATTTT. Translation: CATWTRLTDTQYF. Filled out from reference TRBV5-4 and TRBJ2-3, the complete variable domain reads ETGVTQSPTHLIKTRGQQVTLRCSSQSGHNTVSWYQQALGQGPQFIFQYYREEENGRGNFPPRFSGLQFPNYSSELNVNALELDDSALYLCATWTRLTDTQYFGPGTRLTVL.

The chain uses TRBV2 and TRBJ1-1; tentatively, D is TRBD1 (5 bases). CDR1 is SNHLY, CDR2 FYNNEI, per germline. The V and J ends lost 5 bases and 7 bases respectively, with 14 bases between them. The CDR3 sequence is 13 residues long. The DNA for the CDR3 is TGTGCCAGCAGTCAGGGACTCCCCTTTGAAGCTTTCTTT. It yields the protein CASSQGLPFEAFF.

This sequence joins TRBV6-5 and TRBJ2-5, with D maybe TRBD1 (6 bases). Germline-derived CDR1 and CDR2 are MNHEY and SVGAGI. This CDR3 has 13 residues. Trimming took 6 bases from V and 2 from J, leaving 10 bases between them. CDR3 in amino acids: CASRTGFQETQYF. In DNA, the CDR3 is TGTGCCAGCAGGACAGGCTTTCAAGAGACCCAGTACTTC.

This rearrangement joins TRBV5-6 to TRBJ1-2, with D possibly matching TRBD1 (6 bases). The CDR3 length is 14 residues. V lost 2 bases and J lost 2, with 10 bases in between. The germline CDR1 and CDR2 sequences are SGHDT and YYEEEE. CDR3 sequence (DNA): TGTGCCAGCAGCTTCGGGACATTAAACTATGGCTACACCTTC. It encodes CASSFGTLNYGYTF.

This clone was recorded only once. The rearrangement uses TRBV4-1 and TRBJ1-4; D is possibly TRBD1 (5 bases). Per germline, CDR1 MGHRA and CDR2 YSYEKL. There are 17 residues in the CDR3. V lost 6 bases, J lost 1 base, and 18 bases lay in between. The CDR3 nucleotides are TGCGCCAGCAGGTCTTCAGGGCCAGCTATAACTAATGAAAAACTGTTTTTT. This sequence encodes CASRSSGPAITNEKLFF.

The rearrangement links TRBV19 to TRBJ2-7; the D gene is possibly TRBD2 (8 bases). Trimming stripped 3 bases from V and 3 bases from J, with 21 bases between. Germline CDR1 and CDR2: LNHDA and SQIVND (reference sequence). The CDR3 has 17 amino acids. CDR3 region: CASSIHGGDSKFYEQYF. The CDR3 bases are TGTGCCAGTAGTATCCACGGGGGGGACAGTAAGTTCTACGAGCAGTACTTC.

This chain connects TRBV4-1 to TRBJ1-2; 7 nucleotides align to TRBD1. With 1 base clipped from V and 8 bases from J, the junction kept 10 bases outside the gene matches. CDR1 is MGHRA, CDR2 YSYEKL, per germline. The CDR3 is made up of 15 amino acids. This CDR3 is CASSQGQGPGSGYTF. CDR3 sequence (DNA): TGCGCCAGCAGCCAAGGACAGGGTCCAGGATCAGGCTACACCTTC.

The chain is built from TRBV30 and TRBJ1-6; D gene unclear. Trimming stripped 2 bases from V and 7 bases from J, with 6 bases between. The CDR3 spans 12 residues. Germline V gives CDR1 GTSNPN, CDR2 SVGIG (reference sequence). In DNA form, the CDR3 reads TGTGCCTGGAGTCTCCCGAATTCACCCCTCCACTTT. The encoded protein is CAWSLPNSPLHF.

The V and J genes are TRBV28 and TRBJ2-3; possibly TRBD2 for D (6 bases). Germline V gene data show CDR1 as MDHEN and CDR2 as SYDVKM. The V end was cut by 7 bases, the J end by 3 bases, with 14 bases between. The CDR3 length is 14 residues. CDR3 nucleotide sequence: TGTGCCAGCATTGGTGGCGGGGCAACAGATACGCAGTATTTT. Translating it yields CASIGGGATDTQYF.

This clone was detected only a few times. This sequence joins TRBV6-1 and TRBJ2-7; the D gene is possibly TRBD1 (5 bases). V was clipped by 1 base and J by 2 bases, with 12 bases between them. The CDR3 has 15 amino acids. Germline values: CDR1 MNHNS, CDR2 SASEGT. In DNA form, the CDR3 reads TGTGCCAGCAGTGAAGACCCAGGGCGAACCTACGAGCAGTACTTC. The encoded protein is CASSEDPGRTYEQYF.

The chain links TRBV12-5 to TRBJ1-1, with D unclear. Germline CDR1 reads LGHNT; CDR2 reads FRNRAP. The CDR3 is made up of 12 amino acids. V shed 5 bases and J shed 2 bases, with 6 bases lying between them. The CDR3 bases are TGTGCTAGTGGTCTTCTAAACACTGAAGCTTTCTTT. Amino acids: CASGLLNTEAFF.

The J gene is TRBJ1-1, the V gene TRBV4-3; tentatively, D is TRBD1 (6 bases). The CDR3 loop spans 16 amino acids. Germline V lookup: CDR1 LGHNA, CDR2 YSLEER. Trimming removed 2 bases from V and 1 base from J, with 14 bases in between. The chain's CDR3 is CASSQYVGGANTEAFF. As DNA, the CDR3 is TGCGCCAGCAGCCAATATGTCGGGGGGGCGAACACTGAAGCTTTCTTT.

The chain combines TRBV20-1 with TRBJ1-5, with 7 bases lining up with TRBD1. The V gene end was trimmed by 3 bases and the J gene end by 4 bases; junction bases not matched to a gene: 6. Germline loops: CDR1 DFQATT, CDR2 SNEGSKA (reference sequence). The CDR3 sequence is 14 residues long. The CDR3 region is CSASGLRGNQPQHF. DNA for the CDR3: TGCAGTGCTAGTGGTCTCAGGGGGAATCAGCCCCAGCATTTT.

This clone was observed once. The J gene is TRBJ2-1, the V gene TRBV12-3 or TRBV12-4; 7 bases fit TRBD2. The CDR3 is made up of 13 amino acids. V dropped 7 bases and J dropped 7; count of bases not matched to a gene: 7. Here the CDR3 reads CASTLPGGNEQFF. In DNA, the CDR3 is TGTGCCAGCACCCTTCCCGGGGGGAATGAGCAGTTCTTC.

In this sample, this clone turned up once. The V call is TRBV6-2 or TRBV6-3, the J call TRBJ1-4; a possible D gene is TRBD1 (6 bases). Per germline, CDR1 MNHEY and CDR2 SVGEGT. This CDR3 has 14 residues. Between the trimmed V and J ends, which lost 2 bases and 10 bases, there was a span of 14 bases. The CDR3 region is CASSYLDRYGKLFF. Written as DNA, the CDR3 is TGTGCCAGCAGTTACCTCGACAGGTACGGAAAACTGTTTTTT.

This clone was seen only once. The gene calls are TRBV28 and TRBJ1-1; possible D gene TRBD1, 6 bases. Trimming shortened V by 4 bases and J by 1 base, and 13 bases separated the two germline ends. The CDR3 contains 15 residues. Germline values: CDR1 MDHEN, CDR2 SYDVKM. The CDR3 is CASSSPGGPNTEAFF. The CDR3 nucleotides read TGTGCCAGCAGTTCGCCGGGGGGCCCGAACACTGAAGCTTTCTTT.

V gene TRBV4-2 combines with J gene TRBJ1-2; a weak D match, TRBD1 (6 bases). Germline lookup yields CDR1 LGHNA and CDR2 YNFKEQ. This CDR3 has 15 amino acids. V shed 0 bases and J shed 4 bases, with 12 bases lying between them. The CDR3 nucleotides read TGTGCCAGCAGCCAAGAGGTTGGGGGCGTCTATGGCTACACCTTC. This gives the protein CASSQEVGGVYGYTF.

The V and J genes are TRBV9 and TRBJ2-3; the D is unclear. This CDR3 comprises 14 residues. V lost 0 bases and J lost 4, with 9 bases in between. Germline-derived CDR1 and CDR2 are SGDLS and YYNGEE. The CDR3 protein is CASSVGLSSDTQYF. CDR3 sequence (DNA): TGTGCCAGCAGCGTAGGTCTCTCTTCAGATACGCAGTATTTT.

This rearrangement joins TRBV5-6 to TRBJ1-4; TRBD1 agrees at 7 bases. The length of the CDR3 is 15 residues. Trimming at V came to 3 bases and at J to 7 bases, leaving 9 bases not matched to a gene. Per the germline V gene, CDR1 is SGHDT and CDR2 is YYEEEE. The DNA for the CDR3 is TGTGCCAGCAGCTACGCGACAGGGCCGCGTGAAAAACTGTTTTTT. This gives the protein CASSYATGPREKLFF. The whole variable domain, filled in from reference TRBV5-6 and TRBJ1-4, reads DAGVTQSPTHLIKTRGQQVTLRCSPKSGHDTVSWYQQALGQGPQFIFQYYEEEERQRGNFPDRFSGHQFPNYSSELNVNALLLGDSALYLCASSYATGPREKLFFGSGTQLSVL.